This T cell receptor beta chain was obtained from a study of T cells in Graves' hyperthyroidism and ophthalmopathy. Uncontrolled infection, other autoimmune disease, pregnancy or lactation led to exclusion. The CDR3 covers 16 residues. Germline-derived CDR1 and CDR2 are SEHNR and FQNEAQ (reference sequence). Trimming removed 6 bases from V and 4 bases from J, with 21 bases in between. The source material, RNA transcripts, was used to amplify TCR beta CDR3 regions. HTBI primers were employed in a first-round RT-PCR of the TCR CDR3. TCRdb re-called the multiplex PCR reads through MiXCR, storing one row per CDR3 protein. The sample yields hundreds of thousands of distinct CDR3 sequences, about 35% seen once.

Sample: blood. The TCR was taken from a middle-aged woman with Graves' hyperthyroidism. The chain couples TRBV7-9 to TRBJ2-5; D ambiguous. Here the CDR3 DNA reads TGTGCCAGCAGTTTGATGGGTCGGATAGTTCGAGAGACCCAGTACTTC. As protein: CASSLMGRIVRETQYF.